These 6 T cell receptor beta chains originate from one sample sequenced in a study of Ad26.COV2.S vaccination and SARS-CoV-2 variants. Only in-frame clones appear in the TCRdb table, and some are missing; sequencing was by immunoSEQ multiplex PCR. Found here are 380,000 or so clones, 83% of them singletons; the top ten hold around 7.4%. Treatment specified: roughly 20 received Ad26.COV2.S at low or high dose, single or two shots; 5 received placebo; per-sample allocation not given. Sampling was done on day 63 after the first vaccine or placebo injection. The sample in question was peripheral blood, obtained in a trial of Ad26.COV2.S vaccine versus placebo. The receptor source for this set is a person aged 18-65 years who received the Ad26.COV2.S COVID-19 vaccine or a placebo.

The rearrangement links TRBV29-1 to TRBJ1-2; D call uncertain. CDR1 is SQVTM and CDR2 is ANQGSEA in the germline V gene. The CDR3 is made up of 12 amino acids. V lost 1 base, J lost 5 bases, and 8 bases lay in between. CDR3 amino acids: CSVEGSPYGYTF. CDR3 nucleotides: TGCAGCGTTGAAGGCAGCCCTTATGGCTACACCTTC.

This clone appeared once. The chain uses TRBV11-2 and TRBJ2-1; TRBD2 agrees at 8 bases. Trimming removed 1 base from V and 3 bases from J; junction bases left unmatched: 11. Germline loops: CDR1 SGHAT, CDR2 FQNNGV. The CDR3 has 18 amino acids. The CDR3 here is CASSLVRLAGPNYNEQFF. CDR3 in DNA: TGTGCCAGCAGCTTAGTAAGGCTAGCGGGTCCCAACTACAATGAGCAGTTCTTC.

This clone was counted once. The rearrangement links TRBV7-9 to TRBJ1-1; no clear D. The germline V gene encodes CDR1 SEHNR and CDR2 FQNEAQ (reference sequence). Between the trimmed V and J ends, which lost 5 bases and 1 base, there was a span of 14 bases. The CDR3 contains 15 residues. The CDR3 is CASSREAGGNTEAFF. The CDR3 DNA reads TGTGCCAGCAGCCGGGAGGCGGGCGGGAACACTGAAGCTTTCTTT.

This clone has a count of ten or more. This chain connects TRBV9 to TRBJ2-3; TRBD2 might be the D (5 bases). The V end was cut by 1 base, the J end by 6 bases, with 15 bases between. The germline CDR1 and CDR2 sequences are SGDLS and YYNGEE. The CDR3 covers 15 residues. CDR3 DNA: TGTGCCAGCAGCGTAAGTACGACTAACGGGGATACGCAGTATTTT. This codes for CASSVSTTNGDTQYF.

V is TRBV6-5 and J is TRBJ2-3; no firm D call. Germline values: CDR1 MNHEY, CDR2 SVGAGI. V lost 7 bases and J 0 bases, leaving 8 bases between the germline ends. The CDR3 has 13 residues. The CDR3 loop is CASMADSTDTQYF. For the CDR3, the DNA is TGTGCCAGCATGGCGGATAGCACAGATACGCAGTATTTT.

This chain links TRBV7-3 with TRBJ2-3; D gene unclear. The length of the CDR3 is 16 residues. The ends were cut back, 7 bases at V and 0 bases at J, with 17 bases in the middle. Germline values: CDR1 SGHTA, CDR2 FQGTGA. The CDR3 region is CASTPLGRSSTDTQYF. CDR3 nucleotides: TGTGCCAGCACCCCCCTCGGCAGGTCTAGCACAGATACGCAGTATTTT.